This T cell receptor beta chain was recovered during a study of sequential checkpoint blockade in melanoma. V lost 9 bases and J lost 5; bases outside the gene matches: 8. The germline CDR1 and CDR2 sequences are MDHEN and SYDVKM. This CDR3 has 13 residues. Regarding treatment: randomized to nivolumab then ipilimumab (arm A) or the reverse (arm B). No patient had prior DNA-damaging chemotherapy. PBMC sorting kept live CD3+CD8+ cells without CD19 or CD56. The assay was immunoSEQ multiplex PCR, and TCRdb's table has in-frame clones only and misses some. The sample carries 25,000 to 30,000 clones, 83% recorded once. This clone was counted between two and nine times.

This TCR derives from a human donor with melanoma. The sequences come from CD8+ T cells sorted from blood (inferred from file names), collected from a patient given nivolumab and ipilimumab in sequence. This chain uses TRBV28 with TRBJ1-2; 8 nucleotides line up with TRBD1. DNA for the CDR3: TGTGCCAGTTCCGGGACAGGTCGATATGGCTACACCTTC. Encoded protein: CASSGTGRYGYTF.